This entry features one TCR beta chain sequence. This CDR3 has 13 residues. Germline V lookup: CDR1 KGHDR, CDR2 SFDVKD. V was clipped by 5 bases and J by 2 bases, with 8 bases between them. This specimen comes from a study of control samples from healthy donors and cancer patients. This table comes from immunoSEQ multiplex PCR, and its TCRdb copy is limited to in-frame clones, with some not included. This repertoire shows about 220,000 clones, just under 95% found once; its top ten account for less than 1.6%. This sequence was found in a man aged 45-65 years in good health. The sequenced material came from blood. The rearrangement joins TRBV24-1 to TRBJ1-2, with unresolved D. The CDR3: CATSVSANYGYTF. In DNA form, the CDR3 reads TGTGCCACCAGTGTCTCGGCGAACTATGGCTACACCTTC.